In its sample, the clone carrying this T cell receptor (beta chain) was seen a few times. V dropped 6 bases and J dropped 8; count of bases not matched to a gene: 5. The CDR3 totals 13 residues. This entry comes from a study of T-cell reconstitution after alpha-beta-depleted transplantation in children. The library targeted TCRbeta and was prepared with unique molecular identifiers. A single record per CDR3 protein comes from TCRdb applying MiXCR to the PCR reads. The sample gives around 450,000 distinct CDR3 sequences, 16% of which show up once; under 30% is in the top ten. The chain has TRBV12-3 or TRBV12-4 and TRBJ1-3, with TRBD1 identical over 9 bases. The clonotype was recovered from a boy in the first two years of life who had a stem cell transplant for Wiskott-Aldrich syndrome, so the T cells may come from the graft donor. The sample here was PBMCs, mostly from graft donor cells, taken 360 days after TCRalphabeta/CD19-depleted stem cell transplant. The DNA for the CDR3 is TGTGCCAGCAGCCTACAGGGGGCAGACACCATATATTTT. Amino acids: CASSLQGADTIYF.